The next 7 T cell receptor beta chains were all read from a single sample in a study of shared clonotypes between healthy human individuals. Naive CD8 cells, CD45RO-negative and positively selected for CCR7, excluded terminally differentiated effector memory CD45RA+ cells. The repertoire was sequenced with immunoSEQ multiplex PCR; TCRdb's copy has only in-frame clones and lacks some. Altogether about 680,000 clones are present, roughly 94% being singletons, with the ten largest covering approximately 25%. The specimen sequenced was naive CD8+ T cells sorted from blood. All receptors come from a man aged 30-40 years in good health.

This chain connects TRBV7-8 to TRBJ1-1; the match to TRBD1 covers 11 bases. From germline, CDR1 is SGHVS and CDR2 FQNEAQ. The V gene end was trimmed by 4 bases and the J gene end by 4 bases; junction bases not matched to a gene: 2. There are 14 residues in the CDR3. CDR3: CASSSGTGGTEAFF. The CDR3 nucleotides are TGTGCCAGCAGCTCCGGGACAGGGGGCACTGAAGCTTTCTTT.

The chain employs TRBV28 and TRBJ2-7; D uncertain. CDR1 MDHEN and CDR2 SYDVKM come from the germline V gene. CDR3 size: 16 residues. V lost 3 bases, J lost 1 base, and 16 bases lay in between. The CDR3 spells CASSFSQETPSYEQYF. The CDR3 nucleotides are TGTGCCAGCAGTTTCTCTCAGGAGACCCCTTCCTACGAGCAGTACTTC.

The chain couples TRBV12-5 to TRBJ1-1; D possibly corresponds to TRBD1 (5 bases). The CDR3 consists of 14 residues. Germline CDR1 is LGHNT and CDR2 is FRNRAP. V lost 7 bases and J lost 0, with 12 bases in between. The CDR3 region is CASAGDGLNTEAFF. CDR3 DNA sequence: TGTGCTAGTGCCGGGGACGGATTGAACACTGAAGCTTTCTTT. Full variable domain (rest looked up from reference TRBV12-5 and TRBJ1-1): DARVTQTPRHKVTEMGQEVTMRCQPILGHNTVFWYRQTMMQGLELLAYFRNRAPLDDSGMPKDRFSAEMPDATLATLKIQPSEPRDSAVYFCASAGDGLNTEAFFGQGTRLTVV.

V is TRBV4-1 and J is TRBJ1-5, with D unresolved. The CDR3 loop spans 13 amino acids. Germline V CDR1 and CDR2: MGHRA, YSYEKL. Between the trimmed V and J ends, which lost 6 bases and 5 bases, there was a span of 11 bases. The CDR3: CASRTREDQPQHF. CDR3 nucleotide sequence: TGCGCCAGCAGAACACGGGAGGATCAGCCCCAGCATTTT.

V usage is TRBV7-6 and J usage is TRBJ2-1; TRBD2 is a possible D gene (6 bases). Germline CDR1 and CDR2: SGHVS and FNYEAQ. CDR3 length equals 16 residues. V dropped 5 bases and J dropped 7 bases, with 21 bases sitting between them. CDR3 nucleotides: TGTGCCAGCAGCGACCCGCTGGGGGGAGAGGGGAATGAGCAGTTCTTC. Encoded protein: CASSDPLGGEGNEQFF. Combining the CDR3 with reference TRBV7-6 and TRBJ2-1 gives the whole variable domain GAGVSQSPRYKVTKRGQDVALRCDPISGHVSLYWYRQALGQGPEFLTYFNYEAQQDKSGLPNDRFSAERPEGSISTLTIQRTEQRDSAMYRCASSDPLGGEGNEQFFGPGTRLTVL.

The chain employs TRBV7-5 and TRBJ2-3. TRBV7-5 is flagged as a pseudogene. The CDR3 consists of 15 residues. CDR3: CVRSLGRVGTDTQYF. DNA for the CDR3: TGTGTCAGAAGCTTAGGGCGTGTCGGCACAGATACGCAGTATTTT.

This chain joins TRBV7-6 and TRBJ2-7; D is undetermined. The CDR3 covers 12 residues. Germline CDR1 is SGHVS and CDR2 is FNYEAQ. The V gene lost 4 bases and the J gene lost 1 base, with 5 bases spanning the gap. The CDR3 bases are TGTGCCAGCAGCTCGGAGTCCTACGAGCAGTACTTC. As protein: CASSSESYEQYF.